This TCR beta chain was sequenced during a study of shared clonotypes between healthy human individuals. CDR3 length: 13 amino acids. Germline values: CDR1 SGHDN, CDR2 FVKESK. V gave up 2 bases and J gave up 6 bases, with 11 bases separating them. Here immunoSEQ multiplex PCR was the method, and the copy in TCRdb shows in-frame clones only, minus some. The sample shows around 1.6 million clones, 98% of them seen only once. The specimen was naive CD4+ T cells sorted from blood. Subset here: CD45RA+ positively selected. The chain couples TRBV14 to TRBJ2-7; tentative D call: TRBD2 (6 bases). This TCR was sampled from a man younger than 45 in good health. CDR3 loop: CASSQWQGGEQYF. The CDR3 DNA follows: TGTGCCAGCAGCCAATGGCAGGGAGGCGAGCAGTACTTC.